These T cell receptor beta chains were read from a single sample in a study of CD8 T cells in Susac syndrome. TCRdb reprocessed the immunoSEQ multiplex PCR reads via MiXCR and lists one record per CDR3 protein. Here the sample spans about 190,000 distinct CDR3 sequences, 85% to 95% being singletons. Sequenced sample: CD4+ T cells from PBMCs. These receptors all come from a human donor in good health. Both conserved end residues are part of each CDR3. A D gene is named only where the DNA matches it firmly. Not every row has a clone size; where given, it reads once, few, many or a size class.

abundance	v_gene	d_gene	j_gene	CDR3aa	CDR3nt
once	TRBV7-9	TRBD1	TRBJ2-7	CASSYMNRGTYEQYF	TGTGCCAGCAGCTATATGAACAGGGGAACCTACGAGCAGTACTTC
-	TRBV12-3/TRBV12-4	-	TRBJ1-2	CASSPTGGGIYGYTF	TGTGCCAGCAGTCCTACGGGGGGAGGTATTTATGGCTACACCTTC
-	TRBV3-1	TRBD1	TRBJ1-5	CASSATGAQPQHF	TGTGCCAGCAGCGCGACAGGGGCTCAGCCCCAGCATTTT
once	TRBV18	-	TRBJ2-7	CASSRDLDEQYF	TGTGCCAGCTCCCGAGACCTAGACGAGCAGTACTTC
-	TRBV29-1	-	TRBJ1-1	CSVRDPKWNTEAFF	TGCAGCGTTCGGGACCCCAAGTGGAACACTGAAGCTTTCTTT
once	TRBV6-5	TRBD1	TRBJ2-1	CASSYSGQAYNEQFF	TGTGCCAGCAGTTACTCAGGACAGGCATACAATGAGCAGTTCTTC
-	TRBV5-1	TRBD1	TRBJ1-1	CASSSRQGTTEAFF	TGCGCCAGCAGCAGCCGACAGGGAACCACTGAAGCTTTCTTT
-	TRBV5-4	TRBD1	TRBJ2-3	CASSPPGQGTDTQYF	TGTGCCAGCAGCCCTCCGGGACAGGGCACAGATACGCAGTATTTT
-	TRBV15	TRBD1	TRBJ2-1	CATSTEDRGQYNEQFF	TGTGCCACCAGCACCGAGGACAGGGGGCAGTACAATGAGCAGTTCTTC
-	TRBV18	TRBD1	TRBJ2-1	CASSSKGTDNEQFF	TGTGCCAGCTCATCGAAAGGGACAGACAATGAGCAGTTCTTC
-	TRBV4-3	-	TRBJ2-4	CASSQFGENIQYF	TGCGCCAGCAGCCAATTTGGGGAAAACATTCAGTACTTC
-	TRBV11-2	-	TRBJ2-5	CASSWMLRSQETQYF	TGTGCCAGCAGCTGGATGTTACGGAGCCAAGAGACCCAGTACTTC
-	TRBV29-1	-	TRBJ1-4	CSVPGTRGAKLFF	TGCAGCGTCCCCGGGACCAGAGGGGCAAAACTGTTTTTT
-	TRBV6-6	TRBD1	TRBJ2-7	CASSERTGGKYEQYF	TGTGCCAGCAGTGAGAGGACAGGGGGCAAGTACGAGCAGTACTTC
-	TRBV20-1	TRBD1	TRBJ1-1	CSAVDRVGSHGGTEAFF	TGCAGTGCTGTCGACAGGGTAGGCTCCCATGGTGGCACTGAAGCTTTCTTT
-	TRBV7-9	-	TRBJ2-5	CASRIQETQYF	TGTGCCAGCAGGATTCAAGAGACCCAGTACTTC
-	TRBV27	-	TRBJ2-1	CASSFFNSRNEQFF	TGTGCCAGCAGTTTCTTTAACAGTAGGAATGAGCAGTTCTTC
-	TRBV20-1	TRBD2	TRBJ2-5	CSARDPGGGKAWRSSRAQYF	TGCAGTGCTAGAGATCCCGGGGGAGGGAAGGCTTGGCGGTCTTCTAGGGCCCAGTACTTC
-	TRBV7-2	-	TRBJ1-6	CASSLESVAVELHF	TGTGCCAGCAGCTTAGAATCGGTGGCCGTAGAGCTCCACTTT
-	TRBV24-1	-	TRBJ2-2	CATSSGAGELFF	TGTGCCACCAGTAGTGGGGCCGGGGAGCTGTTTTTT
-	TRBV5-6	-	TRBJ2-2	CASSYRAGELFF	TGTGCCAGCAGCTACCGGGCCGGGGAGCTGTTTTTT
-	TRBV20-1	-	TRBJ2-2	CSAREGTVDGTGELFF	TGCAGTGCTAGAGAGGGGACGGTCGATGGCACCGGGGAGCTGTTTTTT